The present T cell receptor (beta chain) was sequenced within a study of blood T cell repertoires in COVID-19. The overall study: Sites across the United States, Italy and Spain contributed samples from acute and convalescent COVID-19. The analysed material was cDNA or gDNA that came from T cells, B-cell-depleted T cells, or PBMCs.

The CDR3 is made up of 15 amino acids. V was pared by 5 bases and J by 1 base, with 4 bases of the junction left unmatched. Germline V CDR1 and CDR2: SEHNR, FQNEAQ (reference sequence). Original handling: Estimates of nucleated cell counts were drawn from the amplification of reference gene primers. Using immunoSEQ multiplex PCR, the repertoire was profiled, and TCRdb retains in-frame clones only, with some absent. V and J calls and clone size follow that table, whereas D and trimming were derived from the DNA. This repertoire shows 130,000 or so clones, approximately 88% found once; its top ten account for roughly 15%.

Sequencing input: peripheral blood. The receptor's source is a woman older than 75 with acute or convalescent COVID-19. The gene calls are TRBV7-9 and TRBJ1-4; TRBD1 agrees at 7 bases. CDR3 loop: CASSLGDRTNEKLFF. CDR3 nucleotides: TGTGCCAGCAGCCTAGGGGACAGAACTAATGAAAAACTGTTTTTT.